Shown below are 10 T cell receptor beta chains from a single sample sequenced in a study of Graves' ophthalmopathy and Graves' hyperthyroidism. RNA transcripts were the source from which TCR beta CDR3 regions were amplified. An initial RT-PCR round employing HTBI primers preceded a second-round multiplex PCR. MiXCR was run by TCRdb on the multiplex PCR reads, yielding one entry per CDR3 protein. The table records about 480,000 distinct CDR3 sequences, 13% to 15% of them present only once. Sequenced material: blood. The receptors were gathered from a woman in her twenties or thirties with Graves' ophthalmopathy.

The chain couples TRBV6-2 or TRBV6-3 to TRBJ2-5; no firm D call. The CDR3 consists of 15 residues. Trimming cost V 5 bases and J 5 bases, with 18 bases left between them. CDR1 is MNHEY and CDR2 is SVGEGT in the germline V gene. The chain's CDR3 is CASSHVSWTSETQYF. The CDR3 DNA is TGTGCCAGCAGTCACGTTAGTTGGACCTCGGAGACCCAGTACTTC.

Ten or more counts support this clonotype. V usage is TRBV12-3 or TRBV12-4 and J usage is TRBJ2-7, with 7 positions matching TRBD1. V was clipped by 4 bases and J by 6 bases; unmatched bases: 3. This CDR3 has 12 residues. CDR3 bases: TGTGCCAGCAGTTCCCACAGGGGCGAGCAGTACTTC. This codes for CASSSHRGEQYF.

The chain combines TRBV7-9 with TRBJ2-5; D unresolved. The CDR3 is 12 amino acids. Germline V gene data show CDR1 as SEHNR and CDR2 as FQNEAQ (reference sequence). Trimming removed 2 bases from V and 3 bases from J, with 4 bases in between. The DNA for the CDR3 is TGTGCCAGCAGCTTAAAAGAAGAGACCCAGTACTTC. Its protein is CASSLKEETQYF.

There are many counts of this clonotype. The V gene is TRBV28, the J gene TRBJ2-7, with 11 bases matching TRBD2. The germline V gene encodes CDR1 MDHEN and CDR2 SYDVKM. After removal of 9 bases from V and 3 bases from J, the junction contained 7 bases not matched to a gene. This CDR3 spans 14 amino acids. The CDR3 region is CASRGLADFYEQYF. The CDR3 DNA reads TGTGCCAGTCGGGGACTAGCGGATTTCTACGAGCAGTACTTC.

The chain is built from TRBV18 and TRBJ2-7; 11 bases match TRBD1. Trimming removed 4 bases from V and 5 bases from J; junction bases left unmatched: 4. Germline CDR1 KGHSH, CDR2 LQKENI. The CDR3 contains 14 residues. CDR3 in amino acids: CASSLDRGQDEQYF. CDR3 sequence (DNA): TGTGCCAGCTCACTGGACAGGGGGCAGGACGAGCAGTACTTC.

For the CDR3, the DNA is TGTGCCAGCAGCTTAGTAGGCAGCACGGAGACCCAGTACTTC. Translation: CASSLVGSTETQYF. J is TRBJ2-5 and V is TRBV7-3; D unclear. The V and J ends lost 2 bases and 5 bases respectively, with 12 bases between them. CDR1 is SGHTA and CDR2 is FQGTGA in the germline V gene. The CDR3 sequence is 14 residues long. The whole variable domain, filled in from reference TRBV7-3 and TRBJ2-5, reads GAGVSQTPSNKVTEKGKYVELRCDPISGHTALYWYRQSLGQGPEFLIYFQGTGAADDSGLPNDRFFAVRPEGSVSTLKIQRTERGDSAVYLCASSLVGSTETQYFGPGTRLLVL.

This clonotype was recorded at least ten times. The V gene is TRBV28, the J gene TRBJ1-5; 7 positions match TRBD1. This CDR3 is 18 amino acids long. Trimming at V came to 2 bases and at J to 0 bases, leaving 10 bases not matched to a gene. CDR1 and CDR2 (germline): MDHEN, SYDVKM. Here the CDR3 DNA reads TGTGCCAGCAGTTTAGTTCGGGACAGTGCTAATAGCAATCAGCCCCAGCATTTT. Its protein product is CASSLVRDSANSNQPQHF.

This clonotype appeared a few times. A single base separates this from a much larger clone, so it may be a read error. The chain combines TRBV28 with TRBJ2-2; TRBD1 agrees at 11 bases. CDR1 is MDHEN and CDR2 is SYDVKM in the germline V gene. The CDR3 covers 14 residues. CDR3 nucleotide sequence: TGTGCCAGCAGCTCGGGACAGGGGGTCGGGGAGCTGTTGTTT. Its translation is CASSSGQGVGELLF. The full variable domain, in which reference TRBV28 and TRBJ2-2 provide the parts outside the CDR3, is DVKVTQSSRYLVKRTGEKVFLECVQDMDHENMFWYRQDPGLGLRLIYFSYDVKMKEKGDIPEGYSVSREKKERFSLILESASTNQTSMYLCASSSGQGVGELLFGEGSRLTVL.

In regard to this clonotype: The junction shows a germline mismatch at one end, possibly a read error. The chain is built from TRBV28 and TRBJ2-7, with D possibly called TRBD1 or TRBD2 (5 bases each). Germline V lookup: CDR1 MDHEN, CDR2 SYDVKM. This CDR3 contains 14 residues. The CDR3 nucleotides are TGTGCCAGCAGTTTTGGGCAGGGAGCCTACAAGCAGTACTTC. Translating gives CASSFGQGAYKQYF. The variable domain in full, completed from reference TRBV28 and TRBJ2-7, reads DVKVTQSSRYLVKRTGEKVFLECVQDMDHENMFWYRQDPGLGLRLIYFSYDVKMKEKGDIPEGYSVSREKKERFSLILESASTNQTSMYLCASSFGQGAYKQYFGPGTRLTVT.

This clonotype was observed many times. The chain carries TRBV6-5 and TRBJ1-5; D uncertain. In germline, CDR1 is MNHEY, CDR2 SVGAGI. The CDR3 length is 14 residues. V lost 2 bases and J 7 bases, leaving 12 bases between the germline ends. The CDR3 nucleotides read TGTGCCAGCAGTTACCGGGGAGTAGGGCAGCCCCAGCATTTT. Its protein product is CASSYRGVGQPQHF.